Below, 18 T cell receptor beta chains from the same sample are listed, as sequenced in a study of CD8 T cells in ankylosing spondylitis. TCRdb re-analysed the 5' RACE reads in MiXCR, keeping a single row per CDR3 protein. The table includes about 270,000 distinct CDR3 sequences, more than 25% detected once. Sequenced sample: blood, either unsorted or a sorted T cell fraction (not recorded which). These receptors were taken from a male donor with ankylosing spondylitis or in good health (not recorded which).

The chain links TRBV20-1 to TRBJ2-2, with D tentatively TRBD2 (5 bases). CDR3 length: 16 residues. V was cut by 0 bases and J by 0 bases, with 11 bases left in between. CDR1 is DFQATT and CDR2 is SNEGSKA in the germline V gene (reference sequence). CDR3 bases: TGCAGTGCTAGAGACCCGACTATCTCGAACACCGGGGAGCTGTTTTTT. The encoded protein is CSARDPTISNTGELFF.

The chain uses TRBV27 and TRBJ2-2, with a tentative D call TRBD1 (5 bases). Trimming took off 3 bases at V and 5 bases at J, with 10 bases between the two ends. Germline CDR1 reads MNHEY; CDR2 reads SMNVEV (reference sequence). The CDR3 runs 14 residues. Written as DNA, the CDR3 is TGTGCCAGCAGTTTGCCAGGGTCGACCGGGGAGCTGTTTTTT. Residues: CASSLPGSTGELFF.

The chain uses TRBV11-2 and TRBJ2-5; D remains unclear. The germline CDR1 and CDR2 sequences are SGHAT and FQNNGV. This CDR3 region has 15 residues. Trimming cost V 0 bases and J 5 bases, with 13 bases left between them. This chain's CDR3 is CASSLEGKREETQYF. The CDR3 DNA reads TGTGCCAGCAGCTTAGAAGGGAAGCGTGAGGAGACCCAGTACTTC.

This clonotype turned up a few times. The rearrangement uses TRBV20-1 and TRBJ2-3; no clear D. The CDR3 is 15 residues long. Looked up from germline, CDR1 is DFQATT and CDR2 is SNEGSKA (reference sequence). V gave up 0 bases and J gave up 0 bases, with 10 bases separating them. This CDR3 is CSARDTRDSTDTQYF. CDR3 in DNA: TGCAGTGCTAGAGATACCCGCGATAGCACAGATACGCAGTATTTT.

The chain recombines TRBV11-2 with TRBJ2-1; 7 bases are a match to TRBD1. J lost 2 bases, V lost 2 bases, and 3 bases had no gene match. The length of the CDR3 is 15 residues. Per germline, CDR1 SGHAT and CDR2 FQNNGV. The CDR3 region is CASSLYRGTYNEQFF. The DNA for the CDR3 is TGTGCCAGCAGCTTATACAGGGGAACCTACAATGAGCAGTTCTTC.

The chain employs TRBV30 and TRBJ1-1; D not certain. The germline V gene encodes CDR1 GTSNPN and CDR2 SVGIG (reference sequence). The CDR3 totals 14 residues. V was clipped by 6 bases and J by 1 base, with 15 bases between them. The CDR3 bases are TGTGCCTGCGGTCTTCTGGGAGCGAACACTGAAGCTTTCTTT. Translation: CACGLLGANTEAFF.

The CDR3 DNA reads TGTGCCAGTAGTATACGCGTCAGAATTAGCACAGATACGCAGTATTTT. Its translation is CASSIRVRISTDTQYF. V usage is TRBV19 and J usage is TRBJ2-3, with no clear D. V lost 2 bases to trimming and J lost 0 bases, with 12 bases between them. The CDR3 runs to 16 residues. From germline, CDR1 is LNHDA and CDR2 SQIVND (reference sequence).

This clonotype has just a few counts. This chain links TRBV6-5 with TRBJ2-7; D gene uncertain. Per the germline V gene, CDR1 is MNHEY and CDR2 is SVGAGI. The CDR3 is 15 amino acids. V gave up 0 bases and J gave up 2 bases, with 11 bases separating them. The CDR3 loop is CASSYSRAVTYEQYF. CDR3 DNA sequence: TGTGCCAGCAGTTACTCAAGGGCCGTCACCTACGAGCAGTACTTC.

V and J are TRBV7-8 and TRBJ2-5, with D tentatively TRBD2 (6 bases). CDR1 is SGHVS and CDR2 is FQNEAQ in the germline V gene. The V end was cut by 5 bases, the J end by 5 bases, with 12 bases between. The CDR3 contains 13 residues. The CDR3 sequence: CASSPGVVETQYF. DNA of the CDR3: TGTGCCAGCAGCCCGGGGGTTGTGGAGACCCAGTACTTC.

The V call is TRBV12-3 or TRBV12-4, the J call TRBJ1-5; no clear D gene. V was shortened by 3 bases and J by 3 bases, with 9 bases between the two germline ends. The CDR3 runs to 14 residues. This chain's CDR3 is CASSLAGANQPQHF. The CDR3 DNA follows: TGTGCCAGCAGTTTGGCAGGAGCCAATCAGCCCCAGCATTTT.

The rearrangement links TRBV7-2 to TRBJ2-5; D could derive from TRBD1 or TRBD2 (5 bases each). Germline CDR1 SGHTA, CDR2 FQGNSA. The CDR3 loop spans 14 amino acids. Deletions cut 3 bases from V and 5 bases from J, with 13 bases between. CDR3 sequence (DNA): TGTGCCAGCAGCTTTTGGGGCCGGAGGGAGACCCAGTACTTC. Amino acids: CASSFWGRRETQYF.

This clonotype was seen more than once but under ten times. The genes are TRBV20-1 and TRBJ2-7; D ambiguous. Germline CDR1 reads DFQATT; CDR2 reads SNEGSKA (reference sequence). The V end lost 7 bases, the J end lost 2 bases, and 24 bases lay between the germline ends. The CDR3 covers 16 residues. The CDR3 is CSGNAPPYNYTYEQYF. CDR3 coding DNA: TGCAGTGGGAATGCCCCGCCCTACAACTATACCTACGAGCAGTACTTC.

The chain couples TRBV5-1 to TRBJ1-4, with TRBD1 identical over 7 bases. CDR3 length: 17 residues. CDR1 and CDR2 (germline): SGHRS, YFSETQ. V lost 2 bases and J lost 7; bases outside the gene matches: 14. The CDR3 DNA follows: TGCGCCAGCAGCTTTCGCCCGAGGGGGCAGCGCGGTGAAAAACTGTTTTTT. It codes for CASSFRPRGQRGEKLFF.

J is TRBJ1-2 and V is TRBV7-2; D might be TRBD1 (6 bases). The CDR3 totals 13 residues. Germline V gives CDR1 SGHTA, CDR2 FQGNSA. The V and J ends lost 5 bases and 4 bases respectively, with 11 bases between them. The CDR3 loop is CASSGTIGYGYTF. The CDR3 DNA is TGTGCCAGCAGCGGGACAATCGGCTATGGCTACACCTTC.

This CDR3 reads CASSIGGAWATNEKLFF. The CDR3 DNA sequence: TGTGCCAGCAGTATCGGGGGGGCGTGGGCAACTAATGAAAAACTGTTTTTT. The chain carries TRBV28 and TRBJ1-4; TRBD1 is a possible D gene (6 bases). Germline V lookup: CDR1 MDHEN, CDR2 SYDVKM. Trimming took off 5 bases at V and 0 bases at J, with 16 bases between the two ends. The CDR3 length is 17 residues.

The chain couples TRBV6-1 to TRBJ2-7; 8 bases fit TRBD1. V lost 5 bases and J lost 2; bases outside the gene matches: 11. This CDR3 spans 16 amino acids. Per germline, CDR1 MNHNS and CDR2 SASEGT. The CDR3 loop is CASSPGPGQEAYEQYF. CDR3 in DNA: TGTGCCAGCAGTCCGGGGCCGGGACAGGAGGCCTACGAGCAGTACTTC.

The chain carries TRBV6-5 and TRBJ2-5, with 7 bases identical to TRBD1. This CDR3 is built from 14 residues. The germline CDR1 and CDR2 sequences are MNHEY and SVGAGI. Losses at the gene ends were 0 bases for V and 7 bases for J; bases not matched to a gene: 5. The chain's CDR3 is CASSYSTGLRTQYF. Written as DNA, the CDR3 is TGTGCCAGCAGTTACTCGACAGGGCTGCGGACCCAGTACTTC.

V is TRBV28 and J is TRBJ2-7; 7 nucleotides agree with TRBD1. CDR1 is MDHEN, CDR2 SYDVKM, per germline. J was trimmed by 5 bases and V by 5 bases; bases with no gene match: 9. The CDR3 extends over 14 amino acids. The CDR3 bases are TGTGCCAGCAGTCCGCAGACAGGGCCGCACGAGCAGTACTTC. Amino acid sequence: CASSPQTGPHEQYF.